This T cell receptor (beta chain) was observed in a study of T cells in Graves' hyperthyroidism and ophthalmopathy. Trimming stripped 0 bases from V and 0 bases from J, with 9 bases between. Germline CDR1 and CDR2: SGDLS and YYNGEE. This CDR3 has 16 amino acids. Amplification of TCR beta CDR3 regions was performed using RNA transcripts as template. The primer set for the first-round RT-PCR of the TCR CDR3 was HTBI. Via MiXCR, TCRdb re-called the multiplex PCR reads, giving one row per CDR3 protein. The top ten clones hold about 20% of a sample with about 380,000 distinct CDR3 sequences, roughly 15% of them seen once.

The specimen sequenced was blood. V is TRBV9 and J is TRBJ2-2, with a tentative D call TRBD1 (6 bases). The source of this sequence is a woman in her twenties or thirties with Graves' ophthalmopathy. Here the CDR3 DNA reads TGTGCCAGCAGCGTAGTTGGGGGCTCGAACACCGGGGAGCTGTTTTTT. It translates to CASSVVGGSNTGELFF.